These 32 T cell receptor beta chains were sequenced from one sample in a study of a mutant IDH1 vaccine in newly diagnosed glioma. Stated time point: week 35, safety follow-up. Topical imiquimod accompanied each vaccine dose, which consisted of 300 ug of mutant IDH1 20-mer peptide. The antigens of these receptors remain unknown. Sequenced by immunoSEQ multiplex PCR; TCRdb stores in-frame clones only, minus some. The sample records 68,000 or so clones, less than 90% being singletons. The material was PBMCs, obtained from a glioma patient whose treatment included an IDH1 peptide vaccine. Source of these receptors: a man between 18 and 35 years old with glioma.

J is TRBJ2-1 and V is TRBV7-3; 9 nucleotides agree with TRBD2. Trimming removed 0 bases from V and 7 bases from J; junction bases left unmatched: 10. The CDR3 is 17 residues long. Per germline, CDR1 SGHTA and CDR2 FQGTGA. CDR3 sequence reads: CASSLTRWLAGRNEQFF. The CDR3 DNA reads TGTGCCAGCAGCTTAACGCGTTGGCTAGCGGGGAGAAATGAGCAGTTCTTC. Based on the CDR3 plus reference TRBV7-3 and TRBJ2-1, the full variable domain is GAGVSQTPSNKVTEKGKYVELRCDPISGHTALYWYRQSLGQGPEFLIYFQGTGAADDSGLPNDRFFAVRPEGSVSTLKIQRTERGDSAVYLCASSLTRWLAGRNEQFFGPGTRLTVL.

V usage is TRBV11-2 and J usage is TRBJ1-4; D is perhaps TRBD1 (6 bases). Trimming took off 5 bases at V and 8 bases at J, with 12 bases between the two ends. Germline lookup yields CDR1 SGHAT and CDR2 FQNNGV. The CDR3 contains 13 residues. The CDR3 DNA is TGTGCCAGCAGCCGGACAGTAGGGGAAAAACTGTTTTTT. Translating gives CASSRTVGEKLFF.

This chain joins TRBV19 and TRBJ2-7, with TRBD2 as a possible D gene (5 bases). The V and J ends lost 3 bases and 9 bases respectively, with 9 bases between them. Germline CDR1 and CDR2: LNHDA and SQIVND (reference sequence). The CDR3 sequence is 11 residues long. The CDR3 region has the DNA TGTGCCAGTAGTATGGGAGTAGGGCAGTACTTC. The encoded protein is CASSMGVGQYF.

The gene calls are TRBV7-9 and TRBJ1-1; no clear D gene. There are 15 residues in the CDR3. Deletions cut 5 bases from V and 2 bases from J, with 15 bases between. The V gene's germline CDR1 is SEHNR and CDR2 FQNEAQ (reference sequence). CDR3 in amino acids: CASSGSGTENTEAFF. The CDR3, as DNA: TGTGCCAGCAGCGGTAGTGGTACAGAAAACACTGAAGCTTTCTTT.

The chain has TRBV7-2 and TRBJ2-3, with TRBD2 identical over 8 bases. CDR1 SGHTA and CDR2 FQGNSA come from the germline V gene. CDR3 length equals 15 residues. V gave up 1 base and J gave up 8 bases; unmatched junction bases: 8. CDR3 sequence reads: CASSLGSRGGGTQYF. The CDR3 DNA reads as TGTGCCAGCAGCTTAGGTAGTCGGGGGGGCGGTACGCAGTATTTT. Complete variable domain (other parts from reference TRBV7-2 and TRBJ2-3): GAGVSQSPSNKVTEKGKDVELRCDPISGHTALYWYRQSLGQGLEFLIYFQGNSAPDKSGLPSDRFSAERTGGSVSTLTIQRTQQEDSAVYLCASSLGSRGGGTQYFGPGTRLTVL.

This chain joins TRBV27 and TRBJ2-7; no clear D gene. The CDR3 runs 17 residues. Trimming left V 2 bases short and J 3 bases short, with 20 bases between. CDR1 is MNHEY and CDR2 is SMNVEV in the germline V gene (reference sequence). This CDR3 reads CASSLITEAGYLYEQYF. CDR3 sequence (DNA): TGTGCCAGCAGTTTAATCACCGAGGCAGGTTACCTCTACGAGCAGTACTTC.

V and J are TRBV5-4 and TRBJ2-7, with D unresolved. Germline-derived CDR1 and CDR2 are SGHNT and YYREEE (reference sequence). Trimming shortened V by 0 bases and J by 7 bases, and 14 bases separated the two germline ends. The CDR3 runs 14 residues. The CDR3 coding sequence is TGTGCCAGCAGCTTGGCCGCAGGAATGGGGGAGCAGTACTTC. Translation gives CASSLAAGMGEQYF.

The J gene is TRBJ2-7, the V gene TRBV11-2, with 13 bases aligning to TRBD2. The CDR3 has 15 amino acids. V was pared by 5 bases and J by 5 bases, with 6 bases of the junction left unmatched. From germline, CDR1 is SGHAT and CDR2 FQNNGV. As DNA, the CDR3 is TGTGCCAGCAGCCTACCGGGACTAGCGGGAAACGAGCAGTACTTC. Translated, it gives CASSLPGLAGNEQYF.

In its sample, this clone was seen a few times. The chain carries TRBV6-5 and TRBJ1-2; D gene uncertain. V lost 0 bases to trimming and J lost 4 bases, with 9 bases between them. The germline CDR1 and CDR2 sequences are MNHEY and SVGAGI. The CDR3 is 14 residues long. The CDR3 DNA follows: TGTGCCAGCAGTTACTCGAGTAGATCCTATGGCTACACCTTC. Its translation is CASSYSSRSYGYTF.

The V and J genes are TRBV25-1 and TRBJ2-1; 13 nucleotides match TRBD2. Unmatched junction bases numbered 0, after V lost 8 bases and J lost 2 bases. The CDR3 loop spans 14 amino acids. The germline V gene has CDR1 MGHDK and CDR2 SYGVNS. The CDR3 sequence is CASGTSGAYNEQFF. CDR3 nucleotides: TGTGCCAGCGGGACTAGCGGGGCCTACAATGAGCAGTTCTTC.

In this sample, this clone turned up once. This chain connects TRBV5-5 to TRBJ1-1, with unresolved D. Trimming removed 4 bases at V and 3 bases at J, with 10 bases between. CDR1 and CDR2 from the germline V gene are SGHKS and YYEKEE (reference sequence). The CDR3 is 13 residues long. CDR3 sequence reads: CASSPTPHTEAFF. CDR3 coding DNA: TGTGCCAGCAGCCCCACACCTCACACTGAAGCTTTCTTT.

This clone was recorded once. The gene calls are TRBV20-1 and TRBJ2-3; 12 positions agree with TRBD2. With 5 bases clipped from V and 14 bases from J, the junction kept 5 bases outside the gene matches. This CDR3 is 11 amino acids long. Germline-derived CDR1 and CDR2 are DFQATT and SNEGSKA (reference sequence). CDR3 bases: TGCAGTGCTCCTATGACTAGCGGGAGGTATTTT. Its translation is CSAPMTSGRYF.

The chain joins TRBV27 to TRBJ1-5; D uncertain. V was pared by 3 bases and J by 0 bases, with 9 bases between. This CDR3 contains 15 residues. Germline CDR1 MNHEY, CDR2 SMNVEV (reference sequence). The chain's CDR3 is CASSFSGNSNQPQHF. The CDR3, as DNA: TGTGCCAGCAGTTTTTCGGGGAATAGCAATCAGCCCCAGCATTTT.

CDR3 protein: CAWSVWNTEAFF. CDR3 coding DNA: TGTGCCTGGAGTGTTTGGAACACTGAAGCTTTCTTT. The V gene is TRBV30, the J gene TRBJ1-1; D is uncertain. The CDR3 consists of 12 residues. Germline CDR1 GTSNPN, CDR2 SVGIG (reference sequence). Trimming pared 0 bases from V and 1 base from J, leaving 3 bases between.

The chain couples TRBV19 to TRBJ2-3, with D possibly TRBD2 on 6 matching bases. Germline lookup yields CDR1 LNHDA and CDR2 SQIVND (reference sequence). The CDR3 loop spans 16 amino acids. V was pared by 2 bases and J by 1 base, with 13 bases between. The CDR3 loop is CASSILAGRGTDTQYF. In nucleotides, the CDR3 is TGTGCCAGTAGTATACTCGCGGGGCGAGGCACAGATACGCAGTATTTT.

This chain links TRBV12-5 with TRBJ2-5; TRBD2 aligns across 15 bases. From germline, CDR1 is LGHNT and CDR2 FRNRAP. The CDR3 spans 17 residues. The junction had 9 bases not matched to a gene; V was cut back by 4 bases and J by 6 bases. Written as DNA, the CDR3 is TGTGCTAGTGGTTCCGAAGGACTAGCGGGGGGGGGCAAGACCCAGTACTTC. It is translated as CASGSEGLAGGGKTQYF. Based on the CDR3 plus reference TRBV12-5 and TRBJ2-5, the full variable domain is DARVTQTPRHKVTEMGQEVTMRCQPILGHNTVFWYRQTMMQGLELLAYFRNRAPLDDSGMPKDRFSAEMPDATLATLKIQPSEPRDSAVYFCASGSEGLAGGGKTQYFGPGTRLLVL.

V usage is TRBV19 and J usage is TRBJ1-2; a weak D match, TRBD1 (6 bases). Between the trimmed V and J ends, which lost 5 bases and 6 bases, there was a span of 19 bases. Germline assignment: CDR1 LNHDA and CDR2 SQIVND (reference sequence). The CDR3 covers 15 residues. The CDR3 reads CASSSDWWTADGYTF. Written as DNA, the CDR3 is TGTGCCAGTAGTTCGGATTGGTGGACAGCAGATGGCTACACCTTC.

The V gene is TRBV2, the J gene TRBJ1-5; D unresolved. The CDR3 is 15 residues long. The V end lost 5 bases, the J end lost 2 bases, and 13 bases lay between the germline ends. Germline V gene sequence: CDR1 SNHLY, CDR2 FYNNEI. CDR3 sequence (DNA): TGTGCCAGCAGTCTAGGACTCTCGGGCAATCAGCCCCAGCATTTT. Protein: CASSLGLSGNQPQHF.

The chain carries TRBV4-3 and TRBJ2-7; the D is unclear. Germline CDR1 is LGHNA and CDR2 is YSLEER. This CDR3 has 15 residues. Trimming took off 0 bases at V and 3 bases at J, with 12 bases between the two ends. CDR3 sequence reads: CASSQDLIGFYEQYF. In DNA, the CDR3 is TGCGCCAGCAGCCAAGATCTGATCGGGTTCTACGAGCAGTACTTC.

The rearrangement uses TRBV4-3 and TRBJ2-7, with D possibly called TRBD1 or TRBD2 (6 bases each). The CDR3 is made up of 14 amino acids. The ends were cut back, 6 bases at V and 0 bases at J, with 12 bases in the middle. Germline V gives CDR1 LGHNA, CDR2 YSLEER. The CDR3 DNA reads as TGCGCCAGCAGACGGGAGACAGGCTCCTACGAGCAGTACTTC. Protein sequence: CASRRETGSYEQYF.

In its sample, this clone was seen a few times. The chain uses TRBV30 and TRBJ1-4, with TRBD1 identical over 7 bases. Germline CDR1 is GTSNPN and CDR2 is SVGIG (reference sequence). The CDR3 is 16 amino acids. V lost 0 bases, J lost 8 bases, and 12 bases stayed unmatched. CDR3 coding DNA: TGTGCCTGGAGTGTATGGTACCGACAGGGTGGGGAAAAACTGTTTTTT. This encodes CAWSVWYRQGGEKLFF.

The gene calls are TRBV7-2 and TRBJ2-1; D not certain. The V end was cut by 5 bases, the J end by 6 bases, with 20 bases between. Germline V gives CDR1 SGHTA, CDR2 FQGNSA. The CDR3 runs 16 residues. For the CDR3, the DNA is TGTGCCAGCAGCCATCCGGCGGCAGACGCTTTCAATGAGCAGTTCTTC. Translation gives CASSHPAADAFNEQFF. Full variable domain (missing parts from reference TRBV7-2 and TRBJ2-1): GAGVSQSPSNKVTEKGKDVELRCDPISGHTALYWYRQSLGQGLEFLIYFQGNSAPDKSGLPSDRFSAERTGGSVSTLTIQRTQQEDSAVYLCASSHPAADAFNEQFFGPGTRLTVL.

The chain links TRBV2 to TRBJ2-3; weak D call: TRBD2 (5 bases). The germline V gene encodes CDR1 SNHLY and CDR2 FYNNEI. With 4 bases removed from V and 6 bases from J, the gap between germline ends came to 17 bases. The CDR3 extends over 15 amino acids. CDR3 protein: CASSGGSGRRDTQYF. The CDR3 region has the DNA TGTGCCAGCAGTGGCGGGTCTGGACGACGGGATACGCAGTATTTT. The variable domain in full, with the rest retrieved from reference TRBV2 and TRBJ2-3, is EPEVTQTPSHQVTQMGQEVILRCVPISNHLYFYWYRQILGQKVEFLVSFYNNEISEKSEIFDDQFSVERPDGSNFTLKIRSTKLEDSAMYFCASSGGSGRRDTQYFGPGTRLTVL.

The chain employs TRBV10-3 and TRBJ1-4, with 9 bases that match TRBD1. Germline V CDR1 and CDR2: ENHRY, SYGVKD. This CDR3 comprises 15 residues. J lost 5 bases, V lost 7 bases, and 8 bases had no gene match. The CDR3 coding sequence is TGTGCCATCACCCCGGGACAGGGAAAGAATGAAAAACTGTTTTTT. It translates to CAITPGQGKNEKLFF.

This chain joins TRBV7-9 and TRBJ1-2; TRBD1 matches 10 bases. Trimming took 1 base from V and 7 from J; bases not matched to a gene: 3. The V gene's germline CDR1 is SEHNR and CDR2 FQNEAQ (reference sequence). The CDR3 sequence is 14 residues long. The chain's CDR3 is CASSLGQGAGGYTF. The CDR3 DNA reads TGTGCCAGCAGCTTAGGACAGGGGGCAGGTGGCTACACCTTC.

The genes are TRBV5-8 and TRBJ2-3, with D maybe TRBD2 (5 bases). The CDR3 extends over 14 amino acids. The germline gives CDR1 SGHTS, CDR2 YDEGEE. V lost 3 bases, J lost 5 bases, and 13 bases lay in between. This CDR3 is CASSSRLGRDTQYF. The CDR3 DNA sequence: TGTGCCAGCAGCTCGAGGCTAGGGAGAGATACGCAGTATTTT.

The CDR3 region is CASSWGDQRDTEAFF. The CDR3 DNA is TGTGCCAGCAGTTGGGGGGACCAACGGGACACTGAAGCTTTCTTT. This chain uses TRBV28 with TRBJ1-1, with TRBD1 as a possible D gene (5 bases). This CDR3 has 15 amino acids. The V end was cut by 4 bases, the J end by 3 bases, with 15 bases between. The germline gives CDR1 MDHEN, CDR2 SYDVKM.

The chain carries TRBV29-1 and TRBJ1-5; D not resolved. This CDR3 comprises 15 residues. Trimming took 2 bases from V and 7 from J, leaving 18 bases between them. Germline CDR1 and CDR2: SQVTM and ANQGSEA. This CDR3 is CSVESILFLSQPQHF. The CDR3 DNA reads TGCAGCGTTGAATCCATTTTGTTTTTATCCCAGCCCCAGCATTTT.

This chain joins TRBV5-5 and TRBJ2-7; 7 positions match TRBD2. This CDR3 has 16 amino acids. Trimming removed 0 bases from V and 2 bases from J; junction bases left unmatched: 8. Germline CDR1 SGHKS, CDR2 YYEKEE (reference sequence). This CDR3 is CASSLGPAREAYEQYF. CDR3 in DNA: TGTGCCAGCAGCTTGGGACCGGCCCGGGAGGCCTACGAGCAGTACTTC.

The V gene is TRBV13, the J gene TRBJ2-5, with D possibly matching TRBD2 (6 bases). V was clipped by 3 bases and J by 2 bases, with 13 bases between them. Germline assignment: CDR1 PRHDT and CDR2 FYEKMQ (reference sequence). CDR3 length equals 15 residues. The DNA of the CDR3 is TGTGCCAGCAGCTTGTCGGAGGGACCACAAGAGACCCAGTACTTC. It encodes CASSLSEGPQETQYF.

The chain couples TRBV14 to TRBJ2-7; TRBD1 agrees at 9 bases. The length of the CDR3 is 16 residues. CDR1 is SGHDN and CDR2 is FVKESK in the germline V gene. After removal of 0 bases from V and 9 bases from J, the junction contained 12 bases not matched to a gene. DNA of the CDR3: TGTGCCAGCAGCCAAGAGGGGAACAGGGGGCAGATGCGGCAGTACTTC. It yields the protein CASSQEGNRGQMRQYF.

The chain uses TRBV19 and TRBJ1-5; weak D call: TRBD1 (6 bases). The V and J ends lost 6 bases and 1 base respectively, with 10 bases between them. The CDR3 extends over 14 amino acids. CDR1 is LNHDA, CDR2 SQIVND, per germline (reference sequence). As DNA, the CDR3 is TGTGCCAGTAGCATGGGGGGCAGCAATCAGCCCCAGCATTTT. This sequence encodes CASSMGGSNQPQHF.